The table lists the clone carrying this TCR beta chain with many counts. Its antigen remains unknown. The authors made cDNA by 5'RACE with 10-nucleotide random UMIs. The output of every sequencing run exceeded 200 million TCR-beta sequences, derived from 15-18 subjects. TCRdb reanalysed the 5' RACE reads using MiXCR and keeps one entry per CDR3 protein. Of about 57,000 distinct CDR3 sequences in the sample, roughly a tenth were seen once. The sample belongs to a study of neurological immune-mediated disorders. General study results and limits: CDR3 amino acid sequences of expanded clones were not shared across subjects, a result suggesting private repertoires in all groups.

Germline lookup yields CDR1 SGHRS and CDR2 YFSETQ. CDR3 length: 14 amino acids. V trimming: 7 bases; J trimming: 7 bases; junction bases outside the gene matches: 7. The time point: longitudinal time-point 1 (baseline). The unsorted libraries were generated from a total of 2 million PBMCs, which had been stored in RNAlater at -80 C. This TCR was sampled from a male donor with HTLV-1-associated myelopathy (HAM/TSP). The chain recombines TRBV5-1 with TRBJ1-4; 10 bases are a match to TRBD1. Sequenced material: PBMCs. The DNA for the CDR3 is TGCGCCAGCGCCTGGGACAGGGGAGGTGAAAAACTGTTTTTT. It is translated as CASAWDRGGEKLFF.